The present T cell receptor beta chain was sequenced within a study of T cell responses to AZD1222 COVID-19 vaccine. Overall study: Pooled together were second doses at about 4 or about 12 weeks.

Study results and limitations: Clonal diversity was possibly underestimated; the donors were predominantly white British and more often female. Only 5 or 6 individuals given AZD1222 were seropositive at baseline.

Remarks on this clone: Its antigen is unknown.

TCRdb's table, derived via immunoSEQ multiplex PCR, lists solely in-frame clones and lacks some. The sample shows around 84,000 clones, around 90% of them seen only once. This CDR3 comprises 15 residues. Trimming removed 8 bases from V and 7 bases from J; junction bases left unmatched: 9. Germline V gives CDR1 LNHNV, CDR2 YYDKDF (reference sequence). The sample here was peripheral blood, taken on day 0 of AZD1222 vaccination. This sequence joins TRBV15 and TRBJ1-6, with TRBD1 matching 9 bases. The origin of this receptor is an adult in good health. The CDR3 bases are TGTGCCACCCAGACCCGGGACAGGGCAAATTCACCCCTCCACTTT. This codes for CATQTRDRANSPLHF.